The source of this T cell receptor beta chain is a study of blood T cell repertoires in COVID-19. Study in general: The United States, Italy and Spain provided the acute and convalescent COVID-19 samples. PBMCs, B-cell-depleted T cells, or T cells were the source of the cDNA or gDNA that made up the material.

As processed by the authors: Amplifying reference gene primers gave estimates of nucleated cell counts. Sequencing was performed with immunoSEQ multiplex PCR; in TCRdb, only in-frame clones are kept and a portion is missing. Clone size and V and J calls were adopted from that table, with D and trimming inferred from the DNA. The sample records 150,000 to 200,000 clones, 81% being singletons. This CDR3 contains 17 residues. V gave up 5 bases and J gave up 4 bases; unmatched junction bases: 9. Germline CDR1 and CDR2: LNHDA and SQIVND (reference sequence). The sequence was obtained from a man between 60 and 75 years old with active or convalescent COVID-19. The V call is TRBV19, the J call TRBJ2-2; 11 bases map to TRBD2. Sequencing used peripheral blood. This chain's CDR3 is CASSPLGLAALTGELFF. The CDR3 nucleotides are TGTGCCAGTAGTCCGCTGGGACTAGCGGCACTCACCGGGGAGCTGTTTTTT.